These 5 T cell receptor beta chains were all obtained from the same sample, sequenced in a study of long-term antiretroviral therapy in people with HIV. Researchers ran immunoSEQ v3.0 at survey level. Sequenced by immunoSEQ multiplex PCR; TCRdb stores in-frame clones only, minus some. Of about 33,000 clones in the sample, 95% to 97% were seen once. The starting material was unsorted PBMCs, obtained roughly 6.4 years after starting antiretroviral therapy. Receptors were obtained from a man aged 25-45 years with HIV.

The chain carries TRBV7-8 and TRBJ1-5, with 7 bases fitting TRBD1. CDR3 length equals 14 residues. Germline CDR1 SGHVS, CDR2 FQNEAQ. The trim removed 3 bases at V and 4 bases at J, leaving 3 bases unmatched. CDR3: CASSFGTVNQPQHF. CDR3 DNA sequence: TGTGCCAGCAGCTTCGGGACAGTAAATCAGCCCCAGCATTTT. The complete variable domain, with remaining parts taken from reference TRBV7-8 and TRBJ1-5, reads GAGVSQSPRYKVAKRGQDVALRCDPISGHVSLFWYQQALGQGPEFLTYFQNEAQLDKSGLPSDRFFAERPEGSVSTLKIQRTQQEDSAVYLCASSFGTVNQPQHFGDGTRLSIL.

This chain uses TRBV19 with TRBJ2-1; D uncertain. Trimming removed 5 bases from V and 6 bases from J, with 17 bases in between. The CDR3 sequence is 15 residues long. CDR1 is LNHDA and CDR2 is SQIVND in the germline V gene (reference sequence). Here the CDR3 DNA reads TGTGCCAGTAGTGTATTCGGCCCCATACCCAATGAGCAGTTCTTC. It yields the protein CASSVFGPIPNEQFF.

This clone was found once. The gene calls are TRBV6-6 and TRBJ2-6, with D perhaps TRBD2 (5 bases). Per germline, CDR1 MNHNY and CDR2 SVGAGI (reference sequence). This CDR3 is 14 amino acids long. V dropped 8 bases and J dropped 2 bases, with 10 bases sitting between them. CDR3 residues: CASGPGAGANVLTF. As DNA, the CDR3 is TGTGCCAGCGGCCCCGGGGCTGGGGCCAACGTCCTGACTTTC.

This chain joins TRBV7-2 and TRBJ2-2, with D possibly being TRBD2 (6 bases). In germline, CDR1 is SGHTA, CDR2 FQGNSA. Trimming stripped 5 bases from V and 0 bases from J, with 13 bases between. The CDR3 covers 16 residues. The CDR3 bases are TGTGCCAGCAGCGTCATAGGAGGGCCGAACACCGGGGAGCTGTTTTTT. Translating it yields CASSVIGGPNTGELFF. Full variable domain (rest looked up from reference TRBV7-2 and TRBJ2-2): GAGVSQSPSNKVTEKGKDVELRCDPISGHTALYWYRQSLGQGLEFLIYFQGNSAPDKSGLPSDRFSAERTGGSVSTLTIQRTQQEDSAVYLCASSVIGGPNTGELFFGEGSRLTVL.

The chain links TRBV5-1 to TRBJ1-4; a possible D gene is TRBD1 (6 bases). Looked up from germline, CDR1 is SGHRS and CDR2 is YFSETQ. The ends were cut back, 0 bases at V and 5 bases at J, with 11 bases in the middle. The CDR3 is made up of 15 amino acids. This CDR3 reads CASSLEGVPNEKLFF. The CDR3 DNA follows: TGCGCCAGCAGCTTGGAGGGGGTGCCGAATGAAAAACTGTTTTTT.